This entry concerns a single T cell receptor beta chain. Seattle patient enrollment occurred during active infection, with longitudinal follow-up thereafter. The sample comes from a study of blood T cell repertoires in COVID-19. Turning to the study itself: T cells, B-cell-depleted T cells, or PBMCs provided the cDNA or gDNA that served as material.

The CDR3 sequence is 18 residues long. Deletions cut 3 bases from V and 0 bases from J, with 20 bases between. Germline CDR1 is MNHEY and CDR2 is SVGEGT. Authors' methods: Quantification of nucleated cells was approximated via reference gene primer amplification. Only in-frame clones appear in the TCRdb table, and some are missing; sequencing was by immunoSEQ multiplex PCR. V and J calls and clone size are given by that table; D and trimming were obtained from the DNA. The sample includes tens of thousands of clones, roughly 87% seen only once; the top ten take 3% to 4%. The sample taken for sequencing was peripheral blood. The sequence was obtained from a man in his forties or fifties with COVID-19, enrolled during active disease. This chain connects TRBV6-2 or TRBV6-3 to TRBJ1-1; D is possibly TRBD1 (5 bases). CDR3 sequence: CASSYWPRFGGMNTEAFF. As DNA, the CDR3 is TGTGCCAGCAGTTATTGGCCCCGGTTTGGGGGGATGAACACTGAAGCTTTCTTT.